These 25 T cell receptor beta chains were all obtained from the same sample, sequenced in a study of T cell repertoires in cytomegalovirus infection. From the reads, TCRdb called clonotypes with MiXCR, one entry per CDR3 protein. The sample contains roughly 150,000 distinct CDR3 sequences, 23% of which appear only once. Sequenced: PBMCs. These receptors originate from a human donor in good health (CMV status not recorded). Some clones in this sample may be carry-over from other donors' samples.

With regard to this clonotype: A single base separates this from a much larger clone, so it may be a read error. The rearrangement links TRBV6-2 or TRBV6-3 to TRBJ2-1; 9 nucleotides line up with TRBD2. From germline, CDR1 is MNHEY and CDR2 SVGEGT. The CDR3 has 15 amino acids. The CDR3 here is CAISYFGSGGSEQFF. Written as DNA, the CDR3 is TGTGCCATCAGTTATTTTGGTAGCGGGGGAAGTGAGCAGTTCTTC.

This chain links TRBV19 with TRBJ2-1; tentative D call: TRBD1 (6 bases). CDR3 size: 15 residues. The V gene's germline CDR1 is LNHDA and CDR2 SQIVND (reference sequence). Trimming shortened V by 5 bases and J by 2 bases, and 13 bases separated the two germline ends. The CDR3 DNA is TGTGCCAGTAGTGCCCCGAAGGGGGCCTACAATGAGCAGTTCTTC. As protein: CASSAPKGAYNEQFF.

The chain carries TRBV7-9 and TRBJ1-1; D gene ambiguous. V shed 1 base and J shed 3 bases, with 12 bases lying between them. The V gene's germline CDR1 is SEHNR and CDR2 FQNEAQ (reference sequence). The CDR3 runs to 15 residues. The CDR3 loop reads CASSLGRPPDTEAFF. For the CDR3, the DNA is TGTGCCAGCAGCTTAGGCCGGCCTCCTGACACTGAAGCTTTCTTT.

V and J are TRBV7-2 and TRBJ2-7, with TRBD2 as a possible D gene (6 bases). Germline-derived CDR1 and CDR2 are SGHTA and FQGNSA. The CDR3 consists of 13 residues. V was trimmed by 5 bases and J by 1 base, leaving 9 bases between them. The CDR3 nucleotides are TGTGCCAGCAGCGTTAGCGGTTCCTACGAGCAGTACTTC. The encoded protein is CASSVSGSYEQYF.

This CDR3 is CASSLGFNYGYTF. Written as DNA, the CDR3 is TGTGCCAGCAGTTTGGGGTTTAACTATGGCTACACCTTC. V usage is TRBV28 and J usage is TRBJ1-2; D gene ambiguous. With 3 bases removed from V and 1 base from J, the gap between germline ends came to 6 bases. This CDR3 has 13 residues. Looked up from germline, CDR1 is MDHEN and CDR2 is SYDVKM.

CDR3 region: CSVEGHHNEQFF. The CDR3 DNA reads TGCAGCGTTGAAGGTCACCACAATGAGCAGTTCTTC. V and J are TRBV29-1 and TRBJ2-1; D gene unclear. In germline, CDR1 is SQVTM, CDR2 ANQGSEA. Trimming cost V 1 base and J 5 bases, with 6 bases left between them. CDR3 length: 12 residues.

The J gene is TRBJ2-5, the V gene TRBV7-9; D gene unclear. The germline CDR1 and CDR2 sequences are SEHNR and FQNEAQ (reference sequence). The CDR3 totals 14 residues. Trimming pared 0 bases from V and 1 base from J, leaving 6 bases between. Here the CDR3 reads CASSLAPSQETQYF. The CDR3 DNA reads as TGTGCCAGCAGCTTAGCGCCGTCCCAAGAGACCCAGTACTTC.

This clonotype was counted between two and nine times. This chain uses TRBV6-1 with TRBJ1-1; D may be TRBD1 (5 bases). Trimming stripped 7 bases from V and 0 bases from J, with 18 bases between. CDR3 length equals 16 residues. CDR1 is MNHNS, CDR2 SASEGT, per germline. The CDR3 nucleotides are TGTGCCAGCAAAGAATCATGGGGCGGGATGAACACTGAAGCTTTCTTT. It specifies CASKESWGGMNTEAFF.

This clonotype was counted only a few times. This sequence joins TRBV19 and TRBJ2-2; the match to TRBD1 covers 11 bases. From germline, CDR1 is LNHDA and CDR2 SQIVND (reference sequence). Trimming cost V 8 bases and J 4 bases; bases outside gene matches: 3. The CDR3 loop spans 14 amino acids. The CDR3 DNA reads as TGTGCCAGTGGGGGGACAGGGGGCACCGGGGAGCTGTTTTTT. Translation gives CASGGTGGTGELFF. Based on the CDR3 plus reference TRBV19 and TRBJ2-2, the full variable domain is DGGITQSPKYLFRKEGQNVTLSCEQNLNHDAMYWYRQDPGQGLRLIYYSQIVNDFQKGDIAEGYSVSREKKESFPLTVTSAQKNPTAFYLCASGGTGGTGELFFGEGSRLTVL.

A few counts support this clonotype. The rearrangement links TRBV6-6 to TRBJ1-2; D remains ambiguous. From germline, CDR1 is MNHNY and CDR2 SVGAGI (reference sequence). V was shortened by 7 bases and J by 6 bases, with 12 bases between the two germline ends. The CDR3 is made up of 12 amino acids. The CDR3 here is CASKATIDGYTF. Here the CDR3 DNA reads TGTGCCAGCAAAGCGACAATAGATGGCTACACCTTC.

This clonotype was recorded a few times. V and J are TRBV12-5 and TRBJ1-1, with a possible D match to TRBD1 (5 bases). CDR1 is LGHNT and CDR2 is FRNRAP in the germline V gene. The CDR3 covers 16 residues. V lost 5 bases and J 6 bases, leaving 22 bases between the germline ends. CDR3 amino acids: CASGPDGGWGGAEAFF. The CDR3 DNA follows: TGTGCTAGTGGTCCCGATGGGGGTTGGGGAGGCGCTGAAGCTTTCTTT.

The chain is built from TRBV6-6 and TRBJ2-3; 9 bases line up with TRBD2. Losses at the gene ends were 6 bases for V and 0 bases for J; bases not matched to a gene: 4. CDR1 and CDR2 (germline): MNHNY, SVGAGI (reference sequence). The CDR3 consists of 15 residues. The DNA of the CDR3 is TGTGCCAGCAGGCGTAGCGGGGGCAGCACAGATACGCAGTATTTT. Residues: CASRRSGGSTDTQYF.

About this clonotype: It may be a read error: a sequence one base away is much more abundant. This CDR3 is missing its conserved last phenylalanine or tryptophan, likely due to a read error. This chain links TRBV7-2 with TRBJ2-1; D ambiguous. In germline, CDR1 is SGHTA, CDR2 FQGNSA. CDR3 size: 16 residues. V was trimmed by 5 bases and J by 0 bases, leaving 14 bases between them. The CDR3 DNA follows: TGTGCCAGCAGCCATCCCCCAACAGTCTCCTACAATGAGCAGTTCATC. Its translation is CASSHPPTVSYNEQFI.

This clonotype has at least ten counts. V is TRBV7-2 and J is TRBJ2-7, with 7 bases fitting TRBD2. Trimming at V came to 1 base and at J to 6 bases, leaving 12 bases not matched to a gene. Germline CDR1 is SGHTA and CDR2 is FQGNSA. This CDR3 is 16 amino acids long. The CDR3 here is CASSLEGAGVSGEQYF. The CDR3 nucleotides are TGTGCCAGCAGCTTAGAAGGGGCGGGAGTTTCGGGCGAGCAGTACTTC.

The chain recombines TRBV5-4 with TRBJ2-5, with 7 bases that match TRBD2. V trimming: 1 base; J trimming: 4 bases; junction bases outside the gene matches: 7. The CDR3 runs 15 residues. The germline V gene has CDR1 SGHNT and CDR2 YYREEE (reference sequence). CDR3 loop: CASSLKAGEAETQYF. CDR3 sequence (DNA): TGTGCCAGCAGCTTGAAGGCGGGGGAGGCAGAGACCCAGTACTTC. Based on the CDR3 plus reference TRBV5-4 and TRBJ2-5, the full variable domain is ETGVTQSPTHLIKTRGQQVTLRCSSQSGHNTVSWYQQALGQGPQFIFQYYREEENGRGNFPPRFSGLQFPNYSSELNVNALELDDSALYLCASSLKAGEAETQYFGPGTRLLVL.

The chain employs TRBV14 and TRBJ2-7; 8 nucleotides align to TRBD1. CDR3 length: 14 residues. V lost 1 base and J lost 5; bases outside the gene matches: 4. Germline V gives CDR1 SGHDN, CDR2 FVKESK. The CDR3: CASSQAQGAHEQYF. CDR3 nucleotide sequence: TGTGCCAGCAGCCAAGCTCAGGGGGCTCACGAGCAGTACTTC.

V gene TRBV20-1 combines with J gene TRBJ1-4; TRBD1 might be the D (6 bases). The CDR3 spans 14 residues. V gave up 1 base and J gave up 7 bases, with 13 bases separating them. The germline CDR1 and CDR2 sequences are DFQATT and SNEGSKA (reference sequence). CDR3 sequence reads: CSARGGGAGEKLFF. CDR3 sequence (DNA): TGCAGTGCTAGAGGGGGGGGGGCTGGTGAAAAACTGTTTTTT.

This clonotype has at least ten counts. CDR3 coding DNA: TGTGCCAGCAGTGGTGGGGAAACTGAAGCTTTCTTT. It specifies CASSGGETEAFF. This chain links TRBV12-3 or TRBV12-4 with TRBJ1-1; D not certain. V lost 5 bases and J 5 bases, leaving 9 bases between the germline ends. The CDR3 covers 12 residues.

At least ten counts were recorded for this clonotype. The V call is TRBV7-2, the J call TRBJ2-2; TRBD1 is a possible D gene (6 bases). Trimming cost V 0 bases and J 7 bases, with 18 bases left between them. The CDR3 length is 17 residues. The germline V gene encodes CDR1 SGHTA and CDR2 FQGNSA. Written as DNA, the CDR3 is TGTGCCAGCAGCTTAGCGCGGGTGGGCAGGGGAAGCGGGGAGCTGTTTTTT. Translation: CASSLARVGRGSGELFF.

This clonotype was seen only a few times. CDR3 sequence: CASSPGGRSTGELFF. The DNA for the CDR3 is TGTGCCAGCAGCCCGGGGGGGAGGAGCACCGGGGAGCTGTTTTTT. The V and J genes are TRBV7-3 and TRBJ2-2, with 8 bases that match TRBD2. The CDR3 loop spans 15 amino acids. Germline values: CDR1 SGHTA, CDR2 FQGTGA. The V and J ends lost 5 bases and 4 bases, in that order; junction bases with no gene match: 6.

This clonotype was counted a few times. The chain employs TRBV29-1 and TRBJ1-6; D unresolved. This CDR3 contains 14 residues. Germline lookup yields CDR1 SQVTM and CDR2 ANQGSEA. The ends were cut back, 4 bases at V and 10 bases at J, with 17 bases in the middle. Here the CDR3 reads CSVAAGGVGSPLHF. CDR3 coding DNA: TGCAGCGTTGCGGCAGGTGGAGTGGGATCACCCCTCCACTTT.

The gene calls are TRBV3-1 and TRBJ1-5, with no clear D. Per the germline V gene, CDR1 is LGHDT and CDR2 is YNNKEL (reference sequence). Trimming stripped 4 bases from V and 3 bases from J, with 10 bases between. The CDR3 is 14 residues long. CDR3 protein: CASSRMGNNQPQHF. CDR3 in DNA: TGTGCCAGCAGCCGGATGGGAAACAATCAGCCCCAGCATTTT.

V and J are TRBV7-2 and TRBJ2-1; D is ambiguous. The germline CDR1 and CDR2 sequences are SGHTA and FQGNSA. This CDR3 is 13 amino acids long. Deletions cut 4 bases from V and 3 bases from J, with 7 bases between. CDR3 sequence reads: CASSWTLYNEQFF. As DNA, the CDR3 is TGTGCCAGCAGCTGGACCCTCTACAATGAGCAGTTCTTC. The variable domain in full, completed from reference TRBV7-2 and TRBJ2-1, reads GAGVSQSPSNKVTEKGKDVELRCDPISGHTALYWYRQSLGQGLEFLIYFQGNSAPDKSGLPSDRFSAERTGGSVSTLTIQRTQQEDSAVYLCASSWTLYNEQFFGPGTRLTVL.

The chain couples TRBV7-9 to TRBJ2-7; 11 nucleotides match TRBD1. Germline CDR1 reads SEHNR; CDR2 reads FQNEAQ (reference sequence). This CDR3 is built from 17 residues. J gave up 5 bases and V 6 bases, and 15 bases lay outside the gene matches. The CDR3 region has the DNA TGTGCCAGCAGAAAAATCGGCCGTCGGACAGGGGGCGACGAGCAGTACTTC. Translated, it gives CASRKIGRRTGGDEQYF.

This clonotype was counted ten times or more. The CDR3 DNA reads TGTGCCAGCAGCGTAGACAGTAGTACGGGCAATCAGCCCCAGCATTTT. Translated: CASSVDSSTGNQPQHF. The rearrangement joins TRBV7-8 to TRBJ1-5, with a tentative D call TRBD1 (5 bases). Germline V gives CDR1 SGHVS, CDR2 FQNEAQ. Trimming pared 5 bases from V and 2 bases from J, leaving 16 bases between. The CDR3 totals 16 residues.